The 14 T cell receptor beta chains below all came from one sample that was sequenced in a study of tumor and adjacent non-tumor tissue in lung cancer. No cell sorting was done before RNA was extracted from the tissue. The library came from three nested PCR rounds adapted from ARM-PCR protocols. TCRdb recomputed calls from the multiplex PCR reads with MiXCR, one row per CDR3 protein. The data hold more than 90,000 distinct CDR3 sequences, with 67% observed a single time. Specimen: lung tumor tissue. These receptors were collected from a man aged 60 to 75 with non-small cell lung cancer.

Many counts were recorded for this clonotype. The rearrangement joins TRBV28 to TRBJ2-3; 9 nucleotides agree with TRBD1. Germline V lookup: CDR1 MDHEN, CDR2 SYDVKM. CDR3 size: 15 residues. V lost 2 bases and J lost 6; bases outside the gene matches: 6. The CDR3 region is CASSLRTGAGDTQYF. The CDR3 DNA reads TGTGCCAGCAGTTTACGGACAGGGGCAGGGGATACGCAGTATTTT. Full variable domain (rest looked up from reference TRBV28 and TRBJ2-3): DVKVTQSSRYLVKRTGEKVFLECVQDMDHENMFWYRQDPGLGLRLIYFSYDVKMKEKGDIPEGYSVSREKKERFSLILESASTNQTSMYLCASSLRTGAGDTQYFGPGTRLTVL.

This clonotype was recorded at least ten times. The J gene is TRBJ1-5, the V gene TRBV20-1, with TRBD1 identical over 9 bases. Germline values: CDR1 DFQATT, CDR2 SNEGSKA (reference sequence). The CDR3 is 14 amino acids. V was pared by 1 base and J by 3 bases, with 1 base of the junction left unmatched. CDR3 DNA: TGCAGTGCTAGAGTACAGGGGGCCAATCAGCCCCAGCATTTT. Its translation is CSARVQGANQPQHF.

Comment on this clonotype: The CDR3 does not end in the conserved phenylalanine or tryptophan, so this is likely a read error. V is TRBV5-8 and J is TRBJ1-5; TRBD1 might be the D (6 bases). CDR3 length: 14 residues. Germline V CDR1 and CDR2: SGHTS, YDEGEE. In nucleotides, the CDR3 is TGTGCCAGCAGCGGCGGGACAAGCAATCATCCCCAGCATTCT. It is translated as CASSGGTSNHPQHS.

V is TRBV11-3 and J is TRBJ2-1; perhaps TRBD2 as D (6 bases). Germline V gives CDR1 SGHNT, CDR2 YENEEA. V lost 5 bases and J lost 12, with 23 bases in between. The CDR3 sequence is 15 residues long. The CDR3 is CASSHGTGGTHVQFF. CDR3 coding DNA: TGTGCCAGCAGCCACGGGACTGGCGGGACCCATGTGCAGTTCTTC.

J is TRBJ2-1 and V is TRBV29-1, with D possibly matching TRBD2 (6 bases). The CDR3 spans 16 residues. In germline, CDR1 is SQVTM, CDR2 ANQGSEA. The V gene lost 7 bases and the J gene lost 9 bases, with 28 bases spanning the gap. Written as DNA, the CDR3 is TGCAGCGCTAGCGAGGCCAAAAAGGGTGGCATGGGTGAGCAGTTCTTC. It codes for CSASEAKKGGMGEQFF.

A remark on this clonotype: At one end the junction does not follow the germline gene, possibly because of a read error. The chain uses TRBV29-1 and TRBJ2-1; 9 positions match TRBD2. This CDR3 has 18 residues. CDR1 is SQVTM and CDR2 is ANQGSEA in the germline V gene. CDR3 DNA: TGCAGTGTTGAAAGTCTAGCGGGGACGGGTATCCCCTGCAATGAGCAGTTCTTC. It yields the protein CSVESLAGTGIPCNEQFF.

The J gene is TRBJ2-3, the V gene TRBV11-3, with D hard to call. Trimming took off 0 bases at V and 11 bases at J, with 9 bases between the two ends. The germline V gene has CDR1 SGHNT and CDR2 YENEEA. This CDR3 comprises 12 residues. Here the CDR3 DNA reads TGTGCCAGCAGCTTAGATTCGGATGTGCAGTATTTT. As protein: CASSLDSDVQYF. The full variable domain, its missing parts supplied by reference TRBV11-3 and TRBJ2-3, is EAGVVQSPRYKIIEKKQPVAFWCNPISGHNTLYWYLQNLGQGPELLIRYENEEAVDDSQLPKDRFSAERLKGVDSTLKIQPAELGDSAVYLCASSLDSDVQYFGPGTRLTVL.

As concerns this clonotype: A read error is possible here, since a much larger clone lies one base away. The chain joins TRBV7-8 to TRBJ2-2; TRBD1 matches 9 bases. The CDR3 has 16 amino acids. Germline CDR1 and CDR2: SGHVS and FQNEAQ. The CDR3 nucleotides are TGTGCCAGCAGCGTCGTACAGGGGGCTCAAACCGGGGAGCTGCTTTTT. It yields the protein CASSVVQGAQTGELLF. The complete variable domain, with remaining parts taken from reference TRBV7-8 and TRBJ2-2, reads GAGVSQSPRYKVAKRGQDVALRCDPISGHVSLFWYQQALGQGPEFLTYFQNEAQLDKSGLPSDRFFAERPEGSVSTLKIQRTQQEDSAVYLCASSVVQGAQTGELLFGEGSRLTVL.

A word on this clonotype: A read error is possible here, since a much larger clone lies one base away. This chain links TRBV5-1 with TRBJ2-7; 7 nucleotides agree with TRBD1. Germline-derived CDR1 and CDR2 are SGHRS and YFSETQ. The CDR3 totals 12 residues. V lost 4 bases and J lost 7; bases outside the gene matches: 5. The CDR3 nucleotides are TGCGCCAGCAGCCAAGGCAGGGGGGAGCAGTACTTC. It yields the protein CASSQGRGEQYF.

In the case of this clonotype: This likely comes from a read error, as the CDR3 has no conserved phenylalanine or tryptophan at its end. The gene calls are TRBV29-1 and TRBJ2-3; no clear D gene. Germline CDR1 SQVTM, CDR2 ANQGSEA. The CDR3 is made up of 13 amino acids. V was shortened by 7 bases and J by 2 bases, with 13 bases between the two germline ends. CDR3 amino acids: CSGCDIVTDTQYY. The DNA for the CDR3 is TGCAGCGGTTGTGATATAGTCACAGATACGCAGTATTAT.

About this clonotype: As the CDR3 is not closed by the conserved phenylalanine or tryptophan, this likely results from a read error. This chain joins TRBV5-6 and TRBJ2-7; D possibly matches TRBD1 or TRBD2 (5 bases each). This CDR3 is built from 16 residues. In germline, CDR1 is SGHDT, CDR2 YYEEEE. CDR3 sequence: CDSSWSPGTGSYEQYL. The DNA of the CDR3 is TGTGACAGCAGCTGGAGCCCGGGGACGGGGAGCTACGAGCAGTACCTC.

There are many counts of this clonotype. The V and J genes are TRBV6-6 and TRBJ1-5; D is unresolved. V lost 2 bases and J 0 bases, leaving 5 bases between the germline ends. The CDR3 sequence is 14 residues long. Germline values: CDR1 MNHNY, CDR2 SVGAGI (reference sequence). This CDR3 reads CASSYGDSNQPQHF. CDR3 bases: TGTGCCAGCAGTTACGGGGATAGCAATCAGCCCCAGCATTTT.

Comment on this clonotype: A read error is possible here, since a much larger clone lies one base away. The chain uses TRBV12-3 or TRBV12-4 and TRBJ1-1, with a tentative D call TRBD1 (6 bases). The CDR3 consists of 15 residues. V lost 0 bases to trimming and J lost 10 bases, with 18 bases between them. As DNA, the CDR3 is TGTGCCAGCAGTTTAGCTACCGACAGGATCGCTGTAGCTTTCTTT. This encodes CASSLATDRIAVAFF.

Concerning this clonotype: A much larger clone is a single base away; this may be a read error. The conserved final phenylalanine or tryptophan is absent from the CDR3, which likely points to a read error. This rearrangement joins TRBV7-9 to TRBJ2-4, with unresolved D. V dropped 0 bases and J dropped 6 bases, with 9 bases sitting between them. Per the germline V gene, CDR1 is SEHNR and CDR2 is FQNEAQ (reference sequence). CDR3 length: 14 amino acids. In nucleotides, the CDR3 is TGTGCCAGCAGCTTAGCGGGCAGGATAAACATTCAGTACTTG. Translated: CASSLAGRINIQYL.